The following is a T cell receptor (beta chain) sequence with its context. The source of the sample is a study of control samples from healthy donors and cancer patients. CDR1 is MNHEY and CDR2 is SVGAGI in the germline V gene. CDR3 length: 15 amino acids. Trimming removed 6 bases from V and 7 bases from J, with 21 bases in between. Clones were sequenced by immunoSEQ multiplex PCR, and TCRdb holds only the in-frame ones, with some missing. The sample lists some 100,000 clones, approximately 95% occurring once. The chain is built from TRBV6-5 and TRBJ1-1; a possible D gene is TRBD1 (6 bases). The source material was blood. The clonotype originates from a man between 18 and 29 years old in good health. The DNA for the CDR3 is TGTGCCAGCAGACAGTTTCCGAACAGGGAGAGTGAAGCTTTCTTT. Its translation: CASRQFPNRESEAFF.